This T cell receptor beta chain emerged from a study of glioma-infiltrating T cells after dendritic cell vaccination. Assay used: immunoSEQ multiplex PCR; TCRdb lists only in-frame clones, some missing. The table includes around 100,000 clones, about four fifths detected once. The CDR3 sequence is 17 residues long. Trimming shortened V by 2 bases and J by 2 bases, and 19 bases separated the two germline ends. Germline V gene lookup returns CDR1 MNHEY and CDR2 SMNVEV (reference sequence). This chain joins TRBV27 and TRBJ2-7; a possible D gene is TRBD2 (5 bases). This sample comprised blood, obtained before dendritic cell vaccination. This TCR came from a human donor with glioblastoma. CDR3 sequence (DNA): TGTGCCAGCAGTTTAGCCCTAGCCCGAGGGCTAACCTACGAGCAGTACTTC. Protein: CASSLALARGLTYEQYF.